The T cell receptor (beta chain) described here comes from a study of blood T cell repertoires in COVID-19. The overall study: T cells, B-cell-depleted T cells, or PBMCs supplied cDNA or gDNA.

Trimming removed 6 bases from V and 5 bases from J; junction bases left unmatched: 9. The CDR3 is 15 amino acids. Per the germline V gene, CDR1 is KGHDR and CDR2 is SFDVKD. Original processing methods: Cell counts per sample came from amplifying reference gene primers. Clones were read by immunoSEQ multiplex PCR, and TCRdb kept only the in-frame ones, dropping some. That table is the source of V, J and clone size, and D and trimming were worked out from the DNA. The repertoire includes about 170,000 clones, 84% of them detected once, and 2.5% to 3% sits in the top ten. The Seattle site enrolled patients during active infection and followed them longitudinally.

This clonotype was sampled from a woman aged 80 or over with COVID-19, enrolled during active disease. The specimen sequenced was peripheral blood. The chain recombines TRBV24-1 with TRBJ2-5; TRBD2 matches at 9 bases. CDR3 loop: CATSTERGARETQYF. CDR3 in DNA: TGTGCCACCAGTACGGAGCGGGGGGCGCGGGAGACCCAGTACTTC.